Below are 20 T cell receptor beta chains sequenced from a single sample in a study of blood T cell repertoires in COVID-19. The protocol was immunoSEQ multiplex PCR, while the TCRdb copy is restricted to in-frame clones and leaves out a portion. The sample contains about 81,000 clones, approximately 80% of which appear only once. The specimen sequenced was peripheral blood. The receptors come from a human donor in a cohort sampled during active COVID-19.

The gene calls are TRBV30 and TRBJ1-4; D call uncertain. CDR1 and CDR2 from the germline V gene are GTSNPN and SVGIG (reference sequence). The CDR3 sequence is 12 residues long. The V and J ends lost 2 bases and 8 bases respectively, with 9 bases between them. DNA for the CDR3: TGTGCCTGGAGTACTCGAGGCGAAAAACTGTTTTTT. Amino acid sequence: CAWSTRGEKLFF. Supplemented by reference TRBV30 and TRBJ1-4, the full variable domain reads SQTIHQWPATLVQPVGSPLSLECTVEGTSNPNLYWYRQAAGRGLQLLFYSVGIGQISSEVPQNLSASRPQDRQFILSSKKLLLSDSGFYLCAWSTRGEKLFFGSGTQLSVL.

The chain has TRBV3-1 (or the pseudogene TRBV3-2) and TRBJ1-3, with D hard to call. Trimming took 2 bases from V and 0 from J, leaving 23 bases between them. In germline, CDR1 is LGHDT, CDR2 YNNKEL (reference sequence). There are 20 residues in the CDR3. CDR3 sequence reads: CASSQPTRQGGRRSGNTIYF. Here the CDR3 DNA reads TGTGCCAGCAGCCAACCGACCCGACAAGGAGGGCGCCGCTCTGGAAACACCATATATTTT.

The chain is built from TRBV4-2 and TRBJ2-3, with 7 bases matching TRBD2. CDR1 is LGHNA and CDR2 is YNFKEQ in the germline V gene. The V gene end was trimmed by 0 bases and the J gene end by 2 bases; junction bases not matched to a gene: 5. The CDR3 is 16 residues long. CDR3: CASSQDLRGNTDTQYF. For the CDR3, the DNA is TGTGCCAGCAGCCAAGATTTGCGGGGGAACACAGATACGCAGTATTTT.

CDR3 in amino acids: CASRLGTASTDTQYF. The DNA of the CDR3 is TGTGCCAGCAGATTAGGGACAGCTAGCACAGATACGCAGTATTTT. The chain links TRBV6-5 to TRBJ2-3, with 7 bases matching TRBD1. CDR3 size: 15 residues. The germline V gene has CDR1 MNHEY and CDR2 SVGAGI. J gave up 0 bases and V 6 bases, and 6 bases lay outside the gene matches.

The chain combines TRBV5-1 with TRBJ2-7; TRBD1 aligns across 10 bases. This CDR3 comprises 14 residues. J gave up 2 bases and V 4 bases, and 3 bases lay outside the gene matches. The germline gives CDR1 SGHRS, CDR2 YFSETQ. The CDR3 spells CASSPGTGAYEQYF. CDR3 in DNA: TGCGCCAGCAGCCCCGGGACAGGGGCCTACGAGCAGTACTTC. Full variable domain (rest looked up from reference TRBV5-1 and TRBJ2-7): KAGVTQTPRYLIKTRGQQVTLSCSPISGHRSVSWYQQTPGQGLQFLFEYFSETQRNKGNFPGRFSGRQFSNSRSEMNVSTLELGDSALYLCASSPGTGAYEQYFGPGTRLTVT.

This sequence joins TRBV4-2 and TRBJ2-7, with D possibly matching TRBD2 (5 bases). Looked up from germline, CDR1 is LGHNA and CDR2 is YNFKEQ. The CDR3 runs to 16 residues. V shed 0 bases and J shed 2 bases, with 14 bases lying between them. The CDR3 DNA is TGTGCCAGCAGCCAAGATGCGGACTCGGTCCCCTACGAGCAGTACTTC. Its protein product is CASSQDADSVPYEQYF.

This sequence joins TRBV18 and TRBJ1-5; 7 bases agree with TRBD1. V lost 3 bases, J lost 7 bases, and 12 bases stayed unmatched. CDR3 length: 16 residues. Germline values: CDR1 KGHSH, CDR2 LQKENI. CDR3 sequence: CASSPSRDRSGQPQHF. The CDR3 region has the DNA TGTGCCAGCTCACCCTCCCGGGACAGATCGGGACAGCCCCAGCATTTT.

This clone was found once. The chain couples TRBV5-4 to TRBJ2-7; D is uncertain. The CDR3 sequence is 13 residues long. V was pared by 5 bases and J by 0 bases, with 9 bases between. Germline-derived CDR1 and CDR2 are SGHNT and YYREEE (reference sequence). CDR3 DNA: TGTGCCAGCAGTCATCAGGACTCCTACGAGCAGTACTTC. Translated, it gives CASSHQDSYEQYF.

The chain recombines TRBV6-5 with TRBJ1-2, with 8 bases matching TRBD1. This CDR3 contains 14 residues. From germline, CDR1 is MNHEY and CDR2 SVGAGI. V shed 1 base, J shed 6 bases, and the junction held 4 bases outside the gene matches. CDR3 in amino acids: CASSYLTGGDGYTF. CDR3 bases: TGTGCCAGCAGTTACTTAACAGGGGGAGATGGCTACACCTTC.

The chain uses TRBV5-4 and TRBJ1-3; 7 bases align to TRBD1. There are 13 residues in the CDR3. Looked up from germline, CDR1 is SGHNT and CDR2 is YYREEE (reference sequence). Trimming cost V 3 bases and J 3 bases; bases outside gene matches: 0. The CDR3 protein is CASSWDSGNTIYF. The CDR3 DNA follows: TGTGCCAGCAGCTGGGACAGTGGAAACACCATATATTTT. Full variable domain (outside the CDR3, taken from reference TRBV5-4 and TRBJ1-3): ETGVTQSPTHLIKTRGQQVTLRCSSQSGHNTVSWYQQALGQGPQFIFQYYREEENGRGNFPPRFSGLQFPNYSSELNVNALELDDSALYLCASSWDSGNTIYFGEGSWLTVV.

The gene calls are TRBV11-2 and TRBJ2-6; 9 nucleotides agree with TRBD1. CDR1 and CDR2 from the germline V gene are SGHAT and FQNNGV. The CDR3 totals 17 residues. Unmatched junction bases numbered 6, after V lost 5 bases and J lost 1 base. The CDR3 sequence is CASSPRTGESGANVLTF. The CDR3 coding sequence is TGTGCCAGCAGCCCACGGACAGGGGAATCTGGGGCCAACGTCCTGACTTTC.

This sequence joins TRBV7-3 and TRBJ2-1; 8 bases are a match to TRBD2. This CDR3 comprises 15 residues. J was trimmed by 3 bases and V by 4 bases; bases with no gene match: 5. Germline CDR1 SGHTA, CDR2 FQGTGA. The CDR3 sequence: CASSSAGTSYNEQFF. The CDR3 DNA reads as TGTGCCAGCAGCTCCGCCGGGACTAGCTACAATGAGCAGTTCTTC.

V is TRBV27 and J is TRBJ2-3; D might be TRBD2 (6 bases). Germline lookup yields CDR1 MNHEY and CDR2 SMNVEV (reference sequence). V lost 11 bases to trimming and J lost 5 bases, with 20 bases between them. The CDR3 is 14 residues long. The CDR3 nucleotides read TGTGCCGCCGCGGCTAGCGACCCGAGAGATACGCAGTATTTT. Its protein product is CAAAASDPRDTQYF.

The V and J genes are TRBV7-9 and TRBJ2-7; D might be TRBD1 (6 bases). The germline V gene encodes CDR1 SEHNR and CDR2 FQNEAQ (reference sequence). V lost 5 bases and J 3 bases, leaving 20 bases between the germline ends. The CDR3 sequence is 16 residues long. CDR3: CASSPFDETGIYEQYF. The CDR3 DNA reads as TGTGCCAGCAGCCCCTTTGATGAGACAGGCATCTACGAGCAGTACTTC.

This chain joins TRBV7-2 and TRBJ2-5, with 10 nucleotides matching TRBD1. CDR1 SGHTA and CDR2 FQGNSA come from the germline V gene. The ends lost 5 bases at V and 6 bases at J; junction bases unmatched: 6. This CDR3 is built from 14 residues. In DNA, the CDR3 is TGTGCCAGCAGCACCCGGACAGGGGGAAAGACCCAGTACTTC. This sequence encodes CASSTRTGGKTQYF.

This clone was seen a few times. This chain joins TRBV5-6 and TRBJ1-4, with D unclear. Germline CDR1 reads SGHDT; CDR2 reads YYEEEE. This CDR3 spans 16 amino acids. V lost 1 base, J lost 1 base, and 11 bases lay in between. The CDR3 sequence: CASSLRGAGTNEKLFF. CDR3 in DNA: TGTGCCAGCAGCTTGCGTGGTGCAGGAACTAATGAAAAACTGTTTTTT.

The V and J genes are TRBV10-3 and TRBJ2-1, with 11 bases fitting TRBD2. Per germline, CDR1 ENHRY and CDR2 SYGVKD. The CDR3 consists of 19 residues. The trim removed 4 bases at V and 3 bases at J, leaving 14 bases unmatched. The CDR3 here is CAISASGTSGSYYYNEQFF. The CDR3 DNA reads TGTGCCATCAGTGCGTCCGGGACTAGCGGATCTTATTACTACAATGAGCAGTTCTTC.

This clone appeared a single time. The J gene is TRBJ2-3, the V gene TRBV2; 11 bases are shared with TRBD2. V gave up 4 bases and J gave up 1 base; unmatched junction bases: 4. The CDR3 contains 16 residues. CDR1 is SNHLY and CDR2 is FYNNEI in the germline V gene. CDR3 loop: CASSAWGLAGTDTQYF. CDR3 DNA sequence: TGTGCCAGCAGTGCCTGGGGACTAGCGGGCACAGATACGCAGTATTTT. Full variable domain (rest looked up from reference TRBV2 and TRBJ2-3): EPEVTQTPSHQVTQMGQEVILRCVPISNHLYFYWYRQILGQKVEFLVSFYNNEISEKSEIFDDQFSVERPDGSNFTLKIRSTKLEDSAMYFCASSAWGLAGTDTQYFGPGTRLTVL.

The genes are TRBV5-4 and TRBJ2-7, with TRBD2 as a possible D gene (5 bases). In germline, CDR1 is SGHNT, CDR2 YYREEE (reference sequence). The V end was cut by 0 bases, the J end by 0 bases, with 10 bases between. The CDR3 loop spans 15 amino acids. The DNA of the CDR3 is TGTGCCAGCAGCTTGGGGGCGGGTCCCTCCTACGAGCAGTACTTC. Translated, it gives CASSLGAGPSYEQYF.

CDR3 nucleotide sequence: TGTGCCAGCAGAAGACAGGGGACTGAAGCTTTCTTT. Amino acid sequence: CASRRQGTEAFF. The V and J genes are TRBV12-3 or TRBV12-4 and TRBJ1-1, with 8 bases matching TRBD1. J was trimmed by 5 bases and V by 6 bases; bases with no gene match: 2. This CDR3 has 12 amino acids.